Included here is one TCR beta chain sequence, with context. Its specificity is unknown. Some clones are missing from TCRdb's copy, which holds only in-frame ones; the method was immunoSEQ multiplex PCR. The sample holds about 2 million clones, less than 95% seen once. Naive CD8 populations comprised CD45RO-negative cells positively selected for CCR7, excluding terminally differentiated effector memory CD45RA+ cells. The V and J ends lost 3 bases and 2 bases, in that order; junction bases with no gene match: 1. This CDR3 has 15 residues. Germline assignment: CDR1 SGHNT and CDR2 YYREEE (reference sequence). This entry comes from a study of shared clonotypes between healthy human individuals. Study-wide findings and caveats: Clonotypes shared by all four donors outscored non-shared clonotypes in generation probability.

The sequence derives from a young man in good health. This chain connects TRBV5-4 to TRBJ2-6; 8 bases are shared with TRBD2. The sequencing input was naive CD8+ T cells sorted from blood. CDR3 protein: CASSSRGAGANVLTF. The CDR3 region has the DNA TGTGCCAGCAGCTCGCGGGGGGCTGGGGCCAACGTCCTGACTTTC.